The present T cell receptor (beta chain) was sequenced within a study of regulatory T cells in long-lasting Graves disease. Turning to the study itself: Antithyroid drug use was under 3 months in newly diagnosed Graves' patients.

The germline V and J ends were trimmed by 6 bases and 0 bases, with 8 bases remaining between them. The CDR3 covers 13 residues. CDR1 MGHRA and CDR2 YSYEKL come from the germline V gene. Building of the TCR beta libraries involved iRepertoire HTBI primers and Arm-PCR of CDR3 regions. TCRdb re-called the multiplex PCR reads with MiXCR, one entry per CDR3 protein. This sample yields some 560,000 distinct CDR3 sequences, of which roughly 15% are seen a single time; about 25% belongs to the top ten. Stated time point: newly diagnosed GD, antithyroid drugs for less than 3 months. After RNA was extracted from PBMCs, the TCR library was made from it. A further study also used this sample, focusing on T cells in Graves' hyperthyroidism and ophthalmopathy. Per that paper: Prediction of ophthalmopathy progression came a median around 6 months pre-onset.

This chain connects TRBV4-1 to TRBJ1-1, with a tentative D call TRBD1 (6 bases). The origin of this receptor is a woman aged 35 to 60 with Graves disease. Source: peripheral blood mononuclear cells (PBMCs), taken at new diagnosis, from a patient treated with antithyroid drugs. As DNA, the CDR3 is TGCGCCAGCAGGGGACAAGTGAACACTGAAGCTTTCTTT. Translated, it gives CASRGQVNTEAFF.